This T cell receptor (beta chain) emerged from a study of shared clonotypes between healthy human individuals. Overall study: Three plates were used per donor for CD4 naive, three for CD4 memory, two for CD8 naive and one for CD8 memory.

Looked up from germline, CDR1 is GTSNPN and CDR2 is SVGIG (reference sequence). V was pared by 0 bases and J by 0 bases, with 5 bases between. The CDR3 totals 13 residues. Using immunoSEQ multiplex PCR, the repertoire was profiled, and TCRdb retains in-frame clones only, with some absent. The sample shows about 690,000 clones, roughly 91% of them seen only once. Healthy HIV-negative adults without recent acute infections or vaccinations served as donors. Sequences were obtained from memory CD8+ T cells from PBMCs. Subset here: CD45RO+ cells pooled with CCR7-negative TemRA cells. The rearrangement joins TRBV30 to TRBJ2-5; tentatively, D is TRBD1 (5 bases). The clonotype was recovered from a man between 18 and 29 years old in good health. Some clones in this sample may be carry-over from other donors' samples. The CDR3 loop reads CAWSVDNQETQYF. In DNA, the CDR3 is TGTGCCTGGAGTGTGGACAACCAAGAGACCCAGTACTTC.